The source of this TCR beta chain is a study of blood T cells in healthy people across ages. Study observations and caveats: Long-lived and aged donors differed, with more naive CD4+ cells and higher diversity in the long-lived. Estimates of total diversity, which came from one million sequenced T cells, were considered to be underestimates.

A second 7 to 11 cycle PCR used barcoded and J-beta primers. TCRdb called the 5' RACE reads again in MiXCR, with one record for every CDR3 protein. The sample lists about 1.8 million distinct CDR3 sequences; 40% to 55% were seen once. V was clipped by 2 bases and J by 5 bases, with 13 bases between them. The CDR3 sequence is 16 residues long. Germline values: CDR1 MNHEY, CDR2 SVGAGI. At least 6 million PBMCs were isolated per sample. On this clonotype itself: Its matching antigen is unknown.

The source is a woman between 35 and 50 years old in good health. The material sequenced was blood. The chain employs TRBV6-5 and TRBJ2-6; D tentatively fits TRBD1 or TRBD2 (5 bases each). CDR3 in DNA: TGTGCCAGCAGTTACATTCGGGGCGGTTGGGCCAACGTCCTGACTTTC. It translates to CASSYIRGGWANVLTF.